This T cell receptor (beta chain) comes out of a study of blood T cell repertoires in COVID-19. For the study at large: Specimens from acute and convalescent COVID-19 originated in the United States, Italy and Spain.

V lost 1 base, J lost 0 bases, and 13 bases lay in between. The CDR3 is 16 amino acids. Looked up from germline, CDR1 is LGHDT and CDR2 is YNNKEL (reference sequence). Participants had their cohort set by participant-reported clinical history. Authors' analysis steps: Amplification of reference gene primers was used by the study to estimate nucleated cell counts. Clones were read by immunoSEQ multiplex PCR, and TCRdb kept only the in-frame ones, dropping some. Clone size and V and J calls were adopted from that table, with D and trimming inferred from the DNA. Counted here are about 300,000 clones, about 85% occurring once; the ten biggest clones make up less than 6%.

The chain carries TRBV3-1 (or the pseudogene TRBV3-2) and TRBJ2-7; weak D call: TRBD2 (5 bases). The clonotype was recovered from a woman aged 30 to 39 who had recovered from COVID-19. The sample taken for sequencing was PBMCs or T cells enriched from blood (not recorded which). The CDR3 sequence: CASSQGLSGSSYEQYF. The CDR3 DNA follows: TGTGCCAGCAGCCAAGGACTAAGCGGCAGCTCCTACGAGCAGTACTTC.